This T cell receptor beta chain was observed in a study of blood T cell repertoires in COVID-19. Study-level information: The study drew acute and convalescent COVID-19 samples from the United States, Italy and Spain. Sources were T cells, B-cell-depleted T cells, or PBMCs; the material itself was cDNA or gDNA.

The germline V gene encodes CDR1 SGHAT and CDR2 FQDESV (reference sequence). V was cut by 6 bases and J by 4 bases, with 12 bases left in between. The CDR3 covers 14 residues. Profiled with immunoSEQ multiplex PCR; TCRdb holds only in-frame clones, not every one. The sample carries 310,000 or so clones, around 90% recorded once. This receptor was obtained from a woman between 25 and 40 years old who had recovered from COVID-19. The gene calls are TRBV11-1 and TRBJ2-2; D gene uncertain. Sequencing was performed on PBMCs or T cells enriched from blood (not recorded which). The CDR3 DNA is TGTGCCAGCAGAGCCCTCGCCTCCACCGGGGAGCTGTTTTTT. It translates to CASRALASTGELFF.